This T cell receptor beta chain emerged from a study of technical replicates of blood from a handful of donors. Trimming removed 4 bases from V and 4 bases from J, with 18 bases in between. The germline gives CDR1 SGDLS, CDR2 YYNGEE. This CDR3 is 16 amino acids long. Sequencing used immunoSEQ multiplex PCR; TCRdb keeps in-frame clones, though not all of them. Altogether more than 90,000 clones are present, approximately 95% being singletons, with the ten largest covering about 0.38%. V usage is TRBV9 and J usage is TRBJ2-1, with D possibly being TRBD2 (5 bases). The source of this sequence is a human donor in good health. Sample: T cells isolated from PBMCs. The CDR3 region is CASSLRSVSGYNEQFF. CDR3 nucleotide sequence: TGTGCCAGCAGCTTACGTTCGGTCTCGGGATACAATGAGCAGTTCTTC.